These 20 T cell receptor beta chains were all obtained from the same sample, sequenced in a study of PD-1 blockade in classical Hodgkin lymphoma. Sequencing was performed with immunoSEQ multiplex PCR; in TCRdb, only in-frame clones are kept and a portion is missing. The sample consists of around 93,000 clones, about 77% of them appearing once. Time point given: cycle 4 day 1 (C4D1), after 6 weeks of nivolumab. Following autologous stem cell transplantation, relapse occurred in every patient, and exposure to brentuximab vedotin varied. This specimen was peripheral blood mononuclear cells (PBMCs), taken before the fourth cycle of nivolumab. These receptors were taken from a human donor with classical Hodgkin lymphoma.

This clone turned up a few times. CDR3 loop: CASSFYSNYGYTF. CDR3 DNA sequence: TGTGCCAGCAGCTTTTACAGTAACTATGGCTACACCTTC. V usage is TRBV7-9 and J usage is TRBJ1-2; no definite D call. Germline V gives CDR1 SEHNR, CDR2 FQNEAQ (reference sequence). CDR3 length: 13 residues. The germline V and J ends were trimmed by 3 bases and 1 base, with 6 bases remaining between them.

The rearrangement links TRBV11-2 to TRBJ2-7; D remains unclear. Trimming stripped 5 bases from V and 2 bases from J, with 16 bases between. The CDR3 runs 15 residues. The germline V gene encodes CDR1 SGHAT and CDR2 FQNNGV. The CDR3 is CASSHHSQGTYEQYF. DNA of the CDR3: TGTGCCAGCAGCCACCACTCTCAAGGGACCTACGAGCAGTACTTC. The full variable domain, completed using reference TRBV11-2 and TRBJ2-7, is EAGVAQSPRYKIIEKRQSVAFWCNPISGHATLYWYQQILGQGPKLLIQFQNNGVVDDSQLPKDRFSAERLKGVDSTLKIQPAKLEDSAVYLCASSHHSQGTYEQYFGPGTRLTVT.

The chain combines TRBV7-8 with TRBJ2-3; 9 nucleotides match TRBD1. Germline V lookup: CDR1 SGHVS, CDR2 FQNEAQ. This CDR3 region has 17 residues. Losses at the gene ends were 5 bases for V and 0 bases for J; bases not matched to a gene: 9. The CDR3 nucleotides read TGTGCCAGCAGCGCCGGGACAGGGTGGGCGAGCACAGATACGCAGTATTTT. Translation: CASSAGTGWASTDTQYF.

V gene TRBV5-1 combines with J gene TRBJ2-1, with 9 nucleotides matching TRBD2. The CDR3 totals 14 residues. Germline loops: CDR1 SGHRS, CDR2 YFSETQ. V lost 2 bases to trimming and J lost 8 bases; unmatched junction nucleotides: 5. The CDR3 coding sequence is TGCGCCAGCAGCTTTCTAGCGGGATCAGATGAGCAGTTCTTC. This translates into CASSFLAGSDEQFF.

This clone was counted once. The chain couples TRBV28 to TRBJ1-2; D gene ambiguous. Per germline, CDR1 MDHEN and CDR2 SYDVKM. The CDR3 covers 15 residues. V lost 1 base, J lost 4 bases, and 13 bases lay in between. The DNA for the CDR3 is TGTGCCAGCAGTTTATTGTACAGCCCCGCCTATGGCTACACCTTC. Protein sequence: CASSLLYSPAYGYTF.

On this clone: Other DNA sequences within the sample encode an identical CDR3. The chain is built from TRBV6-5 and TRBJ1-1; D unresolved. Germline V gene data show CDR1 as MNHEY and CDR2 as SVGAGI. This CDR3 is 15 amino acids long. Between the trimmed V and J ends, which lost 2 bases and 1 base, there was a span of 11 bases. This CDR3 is CASSYNPGSNTEAFF. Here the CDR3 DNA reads TGTGCCAGCAGTTACAACCCCGGGTCGAACACTGAAGCTTTCTTT.

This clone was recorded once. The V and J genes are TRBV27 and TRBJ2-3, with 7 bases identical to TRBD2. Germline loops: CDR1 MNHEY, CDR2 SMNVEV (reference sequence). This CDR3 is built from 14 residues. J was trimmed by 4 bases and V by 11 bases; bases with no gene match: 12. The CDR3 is CAARERGGSDTQYF. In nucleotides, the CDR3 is TGTGCCGCCCGGGAGCGGGGAGGCTCAGATACGCAGTATTTT.

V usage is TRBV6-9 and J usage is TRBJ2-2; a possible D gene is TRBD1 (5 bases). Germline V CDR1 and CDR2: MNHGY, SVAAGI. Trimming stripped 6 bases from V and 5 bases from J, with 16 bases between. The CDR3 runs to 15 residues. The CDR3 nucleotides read TGTGCCAGCAGCTGGAAGGGGCGAAGGACCGGGGAGCTGTTTTTT. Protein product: CASSWKGRRTGELFF.

CDR3 DNA: TGTGCCAGCACCCCTATCGGCCCGGACTATGGCTACACCTTC. This translates into CASTPIGPDYGYTF. The rearrangement links TRBV7-2 to TRBJ1-2; D not certain. CDR1 SGHTA and CDR2 FQGNSA come from the germline V gene. The CDR3 sequence is 14 residues long. Trimming shortened V by 7 bases and J by 3 bases, and 15 bases separated the two germline ends.

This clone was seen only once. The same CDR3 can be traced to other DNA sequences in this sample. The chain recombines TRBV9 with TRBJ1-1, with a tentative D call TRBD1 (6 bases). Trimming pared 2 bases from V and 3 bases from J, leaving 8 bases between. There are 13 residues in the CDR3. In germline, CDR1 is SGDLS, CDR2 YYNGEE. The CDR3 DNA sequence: TGTGCCAGCAGCGTGGAGGGGGACACTGAAGCTTTCTTT. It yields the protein CASSVEGDTEAFF.

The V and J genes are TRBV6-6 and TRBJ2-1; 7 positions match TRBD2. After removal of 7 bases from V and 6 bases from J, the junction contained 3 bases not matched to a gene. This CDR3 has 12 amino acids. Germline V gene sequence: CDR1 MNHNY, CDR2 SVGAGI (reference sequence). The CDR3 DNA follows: TGTGCCAGCATTGGGGGGGGCAATGAGCAGTTCTTC. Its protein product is CASIGGGNEQFF.

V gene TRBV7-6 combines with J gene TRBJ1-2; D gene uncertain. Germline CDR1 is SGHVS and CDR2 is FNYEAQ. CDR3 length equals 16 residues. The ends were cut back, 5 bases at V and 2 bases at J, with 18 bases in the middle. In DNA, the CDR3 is TGTGCCAGCAGCCCGGACCCATCTACTACAAACTATGGCTACACCTTC. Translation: CASSPDPSTTNYGYTF.

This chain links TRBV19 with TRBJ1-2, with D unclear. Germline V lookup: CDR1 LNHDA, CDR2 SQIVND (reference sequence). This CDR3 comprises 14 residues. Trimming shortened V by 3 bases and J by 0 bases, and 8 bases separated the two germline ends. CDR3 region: CASSISGANYGYTF. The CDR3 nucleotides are TGTGCCAGTAGTATCTCGGGAGCTAACTATGGCTACACCTTC.

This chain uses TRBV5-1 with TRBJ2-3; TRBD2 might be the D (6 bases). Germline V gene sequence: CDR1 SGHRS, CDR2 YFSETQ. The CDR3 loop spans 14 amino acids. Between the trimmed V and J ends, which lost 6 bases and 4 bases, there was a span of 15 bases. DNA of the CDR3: TGCGCCAGCACCTCAACCTCGGGGGCAGATACGCAGTATTTT. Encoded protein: CASTSTSGADTQYF.

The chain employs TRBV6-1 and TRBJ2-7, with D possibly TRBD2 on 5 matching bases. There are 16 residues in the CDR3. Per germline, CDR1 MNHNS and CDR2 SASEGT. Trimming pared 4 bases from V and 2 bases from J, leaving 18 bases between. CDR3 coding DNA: TGTGCCAGCAGTGGACCCAGACCTGCTAGCCCCTACGAGCAGTACTTC. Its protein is CASSGPRPASPYEQYF.

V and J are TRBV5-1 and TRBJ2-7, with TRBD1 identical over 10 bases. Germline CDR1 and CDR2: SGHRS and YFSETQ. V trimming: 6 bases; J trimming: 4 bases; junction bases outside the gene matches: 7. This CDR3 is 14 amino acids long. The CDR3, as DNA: TGCGCCAGCACCGGACAGGGGGAACCTTACGAGCAGTACTTC. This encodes CASTGQGEPYEQYF.

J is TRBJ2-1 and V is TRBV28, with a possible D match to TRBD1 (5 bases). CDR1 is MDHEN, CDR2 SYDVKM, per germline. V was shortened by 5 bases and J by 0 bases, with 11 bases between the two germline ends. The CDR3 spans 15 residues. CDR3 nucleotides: TGTGCCAGCAGTAACAGGCTGAGCTCCTACAATGAGCAGTTCTTC. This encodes CASSNRLSSYNEQFF. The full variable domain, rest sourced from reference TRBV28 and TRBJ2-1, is DVKVTQSSRYLVKRTGEKVFLECVQDMDHENMFWYRQDPGLGLRLIYFSYDVKMKEKGDIPEGYSVSREKKERFSLILESASTNQTSMYLCASSNRLSSYNEQFFGPGTRLTVL.

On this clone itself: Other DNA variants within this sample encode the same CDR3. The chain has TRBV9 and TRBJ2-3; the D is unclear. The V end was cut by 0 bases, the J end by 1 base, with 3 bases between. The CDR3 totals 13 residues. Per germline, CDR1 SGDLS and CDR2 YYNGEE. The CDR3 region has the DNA TGTGCCAGCAGCGTAGCAGGCACAGATACGCAGTATTTT. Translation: CASSVAGTDTQYF. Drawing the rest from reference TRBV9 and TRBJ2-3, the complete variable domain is DSGVTQTPKHLITATGQRVTLRCSPRSGDLSVYWYQQSLDQGLQFLIQYYNGEERAKGNILERFSAQQFPDLHSELNLSSLELGDSALYFCASSVAGTDTQYFGPGTRLTVL.

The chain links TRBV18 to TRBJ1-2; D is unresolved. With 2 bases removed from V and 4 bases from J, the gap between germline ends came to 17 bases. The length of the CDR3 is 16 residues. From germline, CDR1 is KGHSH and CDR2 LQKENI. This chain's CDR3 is CASSPDSGTASYGYTF. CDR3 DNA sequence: TGTGCCAGCTCACCAGATTCTGGAACAGCGAGCTATGGCTACACCTTC.

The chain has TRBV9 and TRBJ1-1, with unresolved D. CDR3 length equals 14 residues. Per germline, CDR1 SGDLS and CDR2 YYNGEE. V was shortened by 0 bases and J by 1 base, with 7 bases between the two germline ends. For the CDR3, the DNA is TGTGCCAGCAGCGTAGTTCCGGCGAACACTGAAGCTTTCTTT. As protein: CASSVVPANTEAFF.